Each of the 28 T cell receptor beta chains below was sequenced from the same sample in a study of control samples from healthy donors and cancer patients. TCRdb's table, derived via immunoSEQ multiplex PCR, lists solely in-frame clones and lacks some. Among over 120,000 clones listed, approximately 91% were seen once. The sequenced sample was blood. All receptors derive from a man aged 30 to 45 in good health.

The chain has TRBV5-1 and TRBJ1-5, with D hard to call. The V end was cut by 0 bases, the J end by 7 bases, with 11 bases between. The germline V gene encodes CDR1 SGHRS and CDR2 YFSETQ. The CDR3 covers 14 residues. The CDR3 loop is CASSLVSGSQPQHF. The DNA for the CDR3 is TGCGCCAGCAGCTTGGTGTCAGGAAGCCAGCCCCAGCATTTT.

The V call is TRBV6-2 or TRBV6-3, the J call TRBJ1-1; D gene ambiguous. CDR3 size: 16 residues. CDR1 and CDR2 from the germline V gene are MNHEY and SVGEGT. V lost 6 bases and J lost 2, with 19 bases in between. The CDR3 DNA sequence: TGTGCCAGCAGCTCCCTTGACGGCACGGTAAACACTGAAGCTTTCTTT. Protein: CASSSLDGTVNTEAFF.

CDR3 loop: CAWSTGTGVFNEKLFF. The CDR3 nucleotides read TGTGCCTGGAGTACCGGGACAGGGGTCTTCAATGAAAAACTGTTTTTT. The rearrangement uses TRBV30 and TRBJ1-4, with TRBD1 matching over 10 bases. Germline values: CDR1 GTSNPN, CDR2 SVGIG (reference sequence). This CDR3 has 16 residues. With 2 bases clipped from V and 5 bases from J, the junction kept 8 bases outside the gene matches.

The chain has TRBV5-4 and TRBJ2-7; D tentatively fits TRBD1 or TRBD2 (5 bases each). The CDR3 is 14 residues long. Trimming took 3 bases from V and 0 from J, leaving 10 bases between them. Germline V gives CDR1 SGHNT, CDR2 YYREEE (reference sequence). CDR3: CASSSGTRSYEQYF. CDR3 nucleotides: TGTGCCAGCAGCTCTGGGACGCGCTCCTACGAGCAGTACTTC. Full variable domain (rest looked up from reference TRBV5-4 and TRBJ2-7): ETGVTQSPTHLIKTRGQQVTLRCSSQSGHNTVSWYQQALGQGPQFIFQYYREEENGRGNFPPRFSGLQFPNYSSELNVNALELDDSALYLCASSSGTRSYEQYFGPGTRLTVT.

J is TRBJ1-6 and V is TRBV7-9, with D tentatively TRBD1 (5 bases). The V end was cut by 5 bases, the J end by 9 bases, with 11 bases between. CDR3 length equals 13 residues. Germline-derived CDR1 and CDR2 are SEHNR and FQNEAQ (reference sequence). The CDR3 DNA is TGTGCCAGCAGCCCCGATGGGGGTTCACCCCTCCACTTT. Its protein product is CASSPDGGSPLHF.

This chain links TRBV6-5 with TRBJ1-2, with 9 positions matching TRBD1. Germline CDR1 MNHEY, CDR2 SVGAGI. CDR3 length: 14 amino acids. Trimming cost V 7 bases and J 6 bases; bases outside gene matches: 9. This CDR3 is CASNRDRVIHGYTF. The DNA for the CDR3 is TGTGCCAGCAATCGGGACAGGGTGATCCATGGCTACACCTTC.

This sequence joins TRBV3-1 (or the pseudogene TRBV3-2) and TRBJ2-3; D is perhaps TRBD1 or TRBD2 (6 bases each). Germline V lookup: CDR1 LGHDT, CDR2 YNNKEL (reference sequence). The germline V and J ends were trimmed by 0 bases and 1 base, with 17 bases remaining between them. The CDR3 loop spans 18 amino acids. CDR3 sequence: CASSQEGWGASGTDTQYF. The CDR3 region has the DNA TGTGCCAGCAGCCAAGAGGGGTGGGGGGCGAGCGGCACAGATACGCAGTATTTT.

The chain is built from TRBV10-1 and TRBJ2-1; weak D call: TRBD1 (5 bases). Trimming stripped 3 bases from V and 7 bases from J, with 22 bases between. The CDR3 extends over 17 amino acids. The germline V gene encodes CDR1 WNHNN and CDR2 SYGVQD (reference sequence). CDR3 bases: TGCGCCAGCAGTGAATCTCTAGGGGCAGGGTATTTGAATGAGCAGTTCTTC. Its translation: CASSESLGAGYLNEQFF.

This sequence joins TRBV7-6 and TRBJ1-3; D not certain. The CDR3 runs 15 residues. Germline V lookup: CDR1 SGHVS, CDR2 FNYEAQ. V shed 5 bases and J shed 4 bases, with 15 bases lying between them. DNA for the CDR3: TGTGCCAGCAGCAACGCCGCGCAGTCGGGAAACACCATATATTTT. Its protein is CASSNAAQSGNTIYF. The whole variable domain, remainder taken from reference TRBV7-6 and TRBJ1-3, is GAGVSQSPRYKVTKRGQDVALRCDPISGHVSLYWYRQALGQGPEFLTYFNYEAQQDKSGLPNDRFSAERPEGSISTLTIQRTEQRDSAMYRCASSNAAQSGNTIYFGEGSWLTVV.

The V gene is TRBV12-3 or TRBV12-4, the J gene TRBJ2-1; D is unresolved. The CDR3 covers 13 residues. Trimming shortened V by 0 bases and J by 5 bases, and 5 bases separated the two germline ends. The CDR3 coding sequence is TGTGCCAGCAGTTTAGCACGGAACAATGAGCAGTTCTTC. Translated: CASSLARNNEQFF.

The chain uses TRBV25-1 and TRBJ2-1; 8 nucleotides align to TRBD2. The CDR3 contains 13 residues. V shed 6 bases and J 8 bases; nucleotides not matched to a gene: 6. The germline V gene encodes CDR1 MGHDK and CDR2 SYGVNS. Here the CDR3 reads CASSRGGRDEQFF. The DNA for the CDR3 is TGTGCCAGCAGCCGGGGGGGCAGGGATGAGCAGTTCTTC. Full variable domain (missing parts from reference TRBV25-1 and TRBJ2-1): EADIYQTPRYLVIGTGKKITLECSQTMGHDKMYWYQQDPGMELHLIHYSYGVNSTEKGDLSSESTVSRIRTEHFPLTLESARPSHTSQYLCASSRGGRDEQFFGPGTRLTVL.

This clone was seen only once. The rearrangement links TRBV5-1 to TRBJ1-1; D gene uncertain. In germline, CDR1 is SGHRS, CDR2 YFSETQ. The CDR3 length is 13 residues. V was shortened by 4 bases and J by 0 bases, with 7 bases between the two germline ends. CDR3 sequence reads: CASSHLMNTEAFF. The DNA for the CDR3 is TGCGCCAGCAGCCACCTAATGAACACTGAAGCTTTCTTT.

The chain has TRBV2 and TRBJ2-3; 13 bases are shared with TRBD2. CDR1 and CDR2 (germline): SNHLY, FYNNEI. Trimming cost V 4 bases and J 4 bases; bases outside gene matches: 2. The CDR3 loop spans 15 amino acids. CDR3 residues: CASSGGLAGADTQYF. The CDR3 DNA follows: TGTGCCAGCAGTGGAGGACTAGCGGGGGCAGATACGCAGTATTTT.

The J gene is TRBJ2-3, the V gene TRBV19, with 8 bases identical to TRBD1. Trimming at V came to 7 bases and at J to 6 bases, leaving 9 bases not matched to a gene. Per germline, CDR1 LNHDA and CDR2 SQIVND (reference sequence). The CDR3 is 14 residues long. The chain's CDR3 is CASTTGGSMDTQYF. CDR3 coding DNA: TGTGCCAGTACCACAGGGGGATCCATGGATACGCAGTATTTT. Full variable domain (missing parts from reference TRBV19 and TRBJ2-3): DGGITQSPKYLFRKEGQNVTLSCEQNLNHDAMYWYRQDPGQGLRLIYYSQIVNDFQKGDIAEGYSVSREKKESFPLTVTSAQKNPTAFYLCASTTGGSMDTQYFGPGTRLTVL.

This clone has only a few counts. The gene calls are TRBV24-1 and TRBJ2-2; D uncertain. Germline V gene sequence: CDR1 KGHDR, CDR2 SFDVKD. Deletions cut 4 bases from V and 1 base from J, with 6 bases between. The CDR3 sequence is 14 residues long. DNA for the CDR3: TGTGCCACCAGTGAGTACCAGAACACCGGGGAGCTGTTTTTT. It translates to CATSEYQNTGELFF.

This rearrangement joins TRBV5-1 to TRBJ1-2, with D perhaps TRBD1 (6 bases). CDR1 is SGHRS and CDR2 is YFSETQ in the germline V gene. There are 14 residues in the CDR3. Trimming took off 0 bases at V and 7 bases at J, with 13 bases between the two ends. CDR3 amino acids: CASSLDRDLPGYTF. The CDR3 coding sequence is TGCGCCAGCAGCTTGGACAGGGACCTCCCTGGCTACACCTTC. Full variable domain (outside the CDR3, taken from reference TRBV5-1 and TRBJ1-2): KAGVTQTPRYLIKTRGQQVTLSCSPISGHRSVSWYQQTPGQGLQFLFEYFSETQRNKGNFPGRFSGRQFSNSRSEMNVSTLELGDSALYLCASSLDRDLPGYTFGSGTRLTVV.

The chain has TRBV27 and TRBJ1-4; 11 bases line up with TRBD1. The V gene end was trimmed by 5 bases and the J gene end by 10 bases; junction bases not matched to a gene: 9. Germline-derived CDR1 and CDR2 are MNHEY and SMNVEV (reference sequence). The CDR3 contains 15 residues. The CDR3, as DNA: TGTGCCAGCAGTCCCTGGAAAGGGACAGGGGGAAAACTGTTTTTT. It is translated as CASSPWKGTGGKLFF.

The rearrangement links TRBV15 to TRBJ1-4; D perhaps matches TRBD1 (6 bases). CDR1 is LNHNV and CDR2 is YYDKDF in the germline V gene (reference sequence). The CDR3 sequence is 17 residues long. V lost 3 bases to trimming and J lost 5 bases, with 19 bases between them. CDR3 DNA sequence: TGTGCCACCAGCAGCCCTCTACAGGGACGGGAGAATGAAAAACTGTTTTTT. Protein product: CATSSPLQGRENEKLFF.

The chain links TRBV7-9 to TRBJ1-1; 8 bases match TRBD1. The trim removed 3 bases at V and 3 bases at J, leaving 12 bases unmatched. CDR3 length equals 17 residues. Germline V gene sequence: CDR1 SEHNR, CDR2 FQNEAQ (reference sequence). CDR3 sequence: CASSFSRTGWGDTEAFF. The CDR3 nucleotides read TGTGCCAGCAGCTTTTCTAGGACAGGGTGGGGGGACACTGAAGCTTTCTTT.

The chain has TRBV7-3 and TRBJ1-2, with a possible D match to TRBD1 (6 bases). This CDR3 has 13 residues. Trimming cost V 5 bases and J 0 bases, with 7 bases left between them. CDR1 is SGHTA and CDR2 is FQGTGA in the germline V gene. The CDR3 loop reads CASSQGTNYGYTF. The DNA for the CDR3 is TGTGCCAGCAGCCAGGGGACTAACTATGGCTACACCTTC. The variable domain in full, completed from reference TRBV7-3 and TRBJ1-2, reads GAGVSQTPSNKVTEKGKYVELRCDPISGHTALYWYRQSLGQGPEFLIYFQGTGAADDSGLPNDRFFAVRPEGSVSTLKIQRTERGDSAVYLCASSQGTNYGYTFGSGTRLTVV.

The rearrangement joins TRBV5-4 to TRBJ2-1, with TRBD2 matching 7 bases. Trimming at V came to 4 bases and at J to 0 bases, leaving 7 bases not matched to a gene. This CDR3 contains 16 residues. Germline V CDR1 and CDR2: SGHNT, YYREEE (reference sequence). In DNA form, the CDR3 reads TGTGCCAGCAGCAGGAGGAGCGGGGACTCCTACAATGAGCAGTTCTTC. It specifies CASSRRSGDSYNEQFF.

V usage is TRBV15 and J usage is TRBJ2-2; 7 bases are shared with TRBD1. The J segment lost 1 base and the V segment lost 3 bases, leaving 2 bases of the junction unmatched. The CDR3 totals 15 residues. Germline loops: CDR1 LNHNV, CDR2 YYDKDF (reference sequence). The chain's CDR3 is CATSSGTVNTGELFF. Written as DNA, the CDR3 is TGTGCCACCAGCAGCGGGACAGTGAACACCGGGGAGCTGTTTTTT.

V and J are TRBV27 and TRBJ2-2; the match to TRBD2 covers 9 bases. CDR3 length equals 16 residues. The V and J ends lost 2 bases and 4 bases, in that order; junction bases with no gene match: 5. Looked up from germline, CDR1 is MNHEY and CDR2 is SMNVEV (reference sequence). The CDR3, as DNA: TGTGCCAGCAGTTTAGGAGCGGGGGGCCGCACCGGGGAGCTGTTTTTT. The encoded protein is CASSLGAGGRTGELFF.

The rearrangement links TRBV6-5 to TRBJ2-1; D might be TRBD1 (6 bases). Germline V gene data show CDR1 as MNHEY and CDR2 as SVGAGI. The CDR3 covers 15 residues. The V end lost 2 bases, the J end lost 12 bases, and 20 bases lay between the germline ends. The DNA of the CDR3 is TGTGCCAGCAGTTACCGACAGGAGATACTACGCGGGCAGTTCTTC. Encoded protein: CASSYRQEILRGQFF.

CDR3 in DNA: TGTGCCAGCAGCGTCAGGACAGGGGTGGGCTACGAGCAGTACTTC. Amino acid sequence: CASSVRTGVGYEQYF. The J gene is TRBJ2-7, the V gene TRBV7-6, with TRBD1 identical over 9 bases. After removal of 5 bases from V and 3 bases from J, the junction contained 8 bases not matched to a gene. The CDR3 runs to 15 residues. Germline-derived CDR1 and CDR2 are SGHVS and FNYEAQ.

This sequence joins TRBV5-4 and TRBJ2-2; the match to TRBD2 covers 11 bases. With 4 bases clipped from V and 6 bases from J, the junction kept 8 bases outside the gene matches. In germline, CDR1 is SGHNT, CDR2 YYREEE (reference sequence). The CDR3 sequence is 16 residues long. CDR3 protein: CASSANSGGASGELFF. In nucleotides, the CDR3 is TGTGCCAGCAGCGCAAATAGCGGGGGGGCTTCCGGGGAGCTGTTTTTT.

This clone was counted once. V gene TRBV9 combines with J gene TRBJ2-1, with D possibly called TRBD1 or TRBD2 (5 bases each). The CDR3 extends over 18 amino acids. CDR1 and CDR2 (germline): SGDLS, YYNGEE. Trimming left V 4 bases short and J 0 bases short, with 20 bases between. The CDR3 is CASSNSPGRRYSYNEQFF. Written as DNA, the CDR3 is TGTGCCAGCAGCAACTCCCCGGGACGACGATACTCCTACAATGAGCAGTTCTTC.

The chain links TRBV11-2 to TRBJ1-6; 12 bases agree with TRBD1. The germline CDR1 and CDR2 sequences are SGHAT and FQNNGV. The ends lost 5 bases at V and 11 bases at J; junction bases unmatched: 13. The CDR3 length is 17 residues. The CDR3 loop is CASSVGRDRGREAPLHF. The CDR3 nucleotides read TGTGCCAGCAGCGTGGGCCGGGACAGGGGGCGTGAGGCACCCCTCCACTTT. The full variable domain, rest sourced from reference TRBV11-2 and TRBJ1-6, is EAGVAQSPRYKIIEKRQSVAFWCNPISGHATLYWYQQILGQGPKLLIQFQNNGVVDDSQLPKDRFSAERLKGVDSTLKIQPAKLEDSAVYLCASSVGRDRGREAPLHFGNGTRLTVT.